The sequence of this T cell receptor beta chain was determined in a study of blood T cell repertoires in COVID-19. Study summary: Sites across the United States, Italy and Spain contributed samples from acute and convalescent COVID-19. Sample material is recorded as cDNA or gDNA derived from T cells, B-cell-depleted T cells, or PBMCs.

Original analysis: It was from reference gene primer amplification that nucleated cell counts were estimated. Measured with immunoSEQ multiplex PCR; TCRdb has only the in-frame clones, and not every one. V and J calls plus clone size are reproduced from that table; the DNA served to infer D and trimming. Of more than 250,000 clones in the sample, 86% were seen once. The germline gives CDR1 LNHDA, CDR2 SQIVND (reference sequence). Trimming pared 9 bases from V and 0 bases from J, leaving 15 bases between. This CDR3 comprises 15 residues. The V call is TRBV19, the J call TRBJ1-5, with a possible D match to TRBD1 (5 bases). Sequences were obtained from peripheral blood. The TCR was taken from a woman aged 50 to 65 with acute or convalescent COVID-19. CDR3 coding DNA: TGTGCCAGCAACGTCCGACAGTATAGCAATCAGCCCCAGCATTTT. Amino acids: CASNVRQYSNQPQHF.